The 30 T cell receptor beta chains presented below share a single source sample, sequenced in a study of cytomegalovirus exposure and HLA in healthy donors. Clones were read by immunoSEQ multiplex PCR, and TCRdb kept only the in-frame ones, dropping some. The sample holds 50,000 to 65,000 clones, less than 96% seen once. The sample taken for sequencing was PBMCs. Receptors originate from a woman aged 18-30 years in good health and CMV-seronegative.

The V call is TRBV2, the J call TRBJ1-2, with a possible D match to TRBD1 (5 bases). Trimming removed 11 bases from V and 5 bases from J, with 15 bases in between. CDR3 length equals 12 residues. In germline, CDR1 is SNHLY, CDR2 FYNNEI. The CDR3 bases are TGTGCCGGGGGGGGGACTCCGTATGGCTACACCTTC. Translating gives CAGGGTPYGYTF.

The genes are TRBV4-3 and TRBJ2-2, with 7 bases matching TRBD1. V was pared by 4 bases and J by 2 bases, with 10 bases of the junction left unmatched. CDR1 LGHNA and CDR2 YSLEER come from the germline V gene. The length of the CDR3 is 17 residues. In DNA form, the CDR3 reads TGCGCCAGCAGCCGCACACCGGGACAGCCCAACACCGGGGAGCTGTTTTTT. This gives the protein CASSRTPGQPNTGELFF.

The chain combines TRBV30 with TRBJ2-7; 7 nucleotides agree with TRBD2. CDR1 is GTSNPN and CDR2 is SVGIG in the germline V gene (reference sequence). V lost 2 bases to trimming and J lost 0 bases; unmatched junction nucleotides: 4. This CDR3 contains 14 residues. The CDR3, as DNA: TGTGCCTGGAGTTGGGGGACTAACTCCTACGAGCAGTACTTC. Its protein product is CAWSWGTNSYEQYF.

CDR3 DNA sequence: TGTGCCAGCAGCCTCGGGGCTAGCTGGGGGGGTGAGCAGTTCTTC. This codes for CASSLGASWGGEQFF. This rearrangement joins TRBV27 to TRBJ2-1; 7 bases are a match to TRBD2. The J segment lost 9 bases and the V segment lost 6 bases, leaving 14 bases of the junction unmatched. The CDR3 spans 15 residues. The germline gives CDR1 MNHEY, CDR2 SMNVEV (reference sequence).

The rearrangement uses TRBV25-1 and TRBJ2-5; 8 bases agree with TRBD1. The V segment lost 6 bases and the J segment 5 bases; nucleotides outside the gene matches: 8. The CDR3 length is 14 residues. Germline V gene sequence: CDR1 MGHDK, CDR2 SYGVNS. The CDR3 region is CASRADRVGETQYF. CDR3 DNA: TGTGCCAGCAGAGCGGACAGGGTTGGGGAGACCCAGTACTTC.

As DNA, the CDR3 is TGTGCCAGCAGTGAAAGTGGGGGCGGGTACAATGAGCAGTTCTTC. This encodes CASSESGGGYNEQFF. The rearrangement joins TRBV2 to TRBJ2-1, with a tentative D call TRBD1 (6 bases). The CDR3 length is 15 residues. V dropped 2 bases and J dropped 4 bases, with 12 bases sitting between them. Germline lookup yields CDR1 SNHLY and CDR2 FYNNEI.

Of note for this clone: The sample contains more than one DNA sequence encoding this CDR3. The CDR3 sequence is CASSGQQGPYGYTF. CDR3 nucleotides: TGTGCCAGCAGTGGCCAACAGGGGCCCTATGGCTACACCTTC. The chain couples TRBV2 to TRBJ1-2; TRBD1 aligns across 7 bases. Germline V lookup: CDR1 SNHLY, CDR2 FYNNEI. Trimming took 4 bases from V and 4 from J; bases not matched to a gene: 6. This CDR3 spans 14 amino acids.

This chain links TRBV4-1 with TRBJ1-1; 8 bases fit TRBD1. The length of the CDR3 is 17 residues. The V gene's germline CDR1 is MGHRA and CDR2 YSYEKL. The ends lost 1 base at V and 6 bases at J; junction bases unmatched: 13. The CDR3 loop reads CASSQVGQGRGRAEAFF. As DNA, the CDR3 is TGCGCCAGCAGCCAAGTAGGACAGGGACGGGGGAGGGCTGAAGCTTTCTTT.

The rearrangement uses TRBV27 and TRBJ2-7, with TRBD1 matching 10 bases. The germline V gene has CDR1 MNHEY and CDR2 SMNVEV (reference sequence). The J segment lost 0 bases and the V segment lost 5 bases, leaving 10 bases of the junction unmatched. The CDR3 extends over 17 amino acids. Here the CDR3 reads CASSPSGGDRGSYEQYF. In nucleotides, the CDR3 is TGTGCCAGCAGTCCCTCGGGTGGGGACAGGGGCTCCTACGAGCAGTACTTC.

The chain joins TRBV9 to TRBJ1-2, with TRBD1 matching 10 bases. Germline-derived CDR1 and CDR2 are SGDLS and YYNGEE. The CDR3 extends over 17 amino acids. V dropped 0 bases and J dropped 8; count of bases not matched to a gene: 13. CDR3 protein: CASSVAGGGQGTRGYTF. The CDR3 region has the DNA TGTGCCAGCAGCGTAGCGGGGGGGGGACAGGGGACGCGAGGCTACACCTTC.

The chain joins TRBV4-2 to TRBJ2-3; D remains ambiguous. Germline CDR1 and CDR2: LGHNA and YNFKEQ. V was cut by 0 bases and J by 7 bases, with 8 bases left in between. The CDR3 is made up of 13 amino acids. The CDR3 nucleotides are TGTGCCAGCAGCCAAGATCTGGGCAATACGCAGTATTTT. Translation: CASSQDLGNTQYF.

The chain employs TRBV27 and TRBJ2-3, with D perhaps TRBD2 (5 bases). Per germline, CDR1 MNHEY and CDR2 SMNVEV (reference sequence). The length of the CDR3 is 17 residues. The V gene lost 0 bases and the J gene lost 1 base, with 14 bases spanning the gap. Written as DNA, the CDR3 is TGTGCCAGCAGTTTATCGAGGGCCCCGTGGGGCACAGATACGCAGTATTTT. It yields the protein CASSLSRAPWGTDTQYF.

The V gene is TRBV2, the J gene TRBJ2-1, with 14 positions matching TRBD2. Germline CDR1 and CDR2: SNHLY and FYNNEI. Losses at the gene ends were 10 bases for V and 12 bases for J; bases not matched to a gene: 14. The CDR3 contains 15 residues. Here the CDR3 DNA reads TGTGCCATCACACCGACCGGGACTAGCGGGAGAGGGCAGTTCTTC. Translated: CAITPTGTSGRGQFF.

The CDR3 protein is CASSWKGVLGAFF. The CDR3, as DNA: TGTGCCAGCAGTTGGAAGGGGGTTCTTGGGGCTTTCTTT. V gene TRBV28 combines with J gene TRBJ1-1, with D tentatively TRBD1 (6 bases). V lost 4 bases and J lost 11, with 17 bases in between. This CDR3 contains 13 residues. CDR1 is MDHEN, CDR2 SYDVKM, per germline.

This clone has just one count. The chain couples TRBV25-1 to TRBJ1-5; a weak D match, TRBD1 (5 bases). The CDR3 totals 17 residues. The germline CDR1 and CDR2 sequences are MGHDK and SYGVNS. Trimming left V 11 bases short and J 6 bases short, with 29 bases between. The CDR3 region is CASRLGQPGALIQPQHF. Here the CDR3 DNA reads TGTGCCTCACGCCTGGGGCAGCCTGGGGCCTTAATTCAGCCCCAGCATTTT. The whole variable domain, remainder taken from reference TRBV25-1 and TRBJ1-5, is EADIYQTPRYLVIGTGKKITLECSQTMGHDKMYWYQQDPGMELHLIHYSYGVNSTEKGDLSSESTVSRIRTEHFPLTLESARPSHTSQYLCASRLGQPGALIQPQHFGDGTRLSIL.

The V call is TRBV19, the J call TRBJ2-6; perhaps TRBD2 as D (6 bases). The germline V gene encodes CDR1 LNHDA and CDR2 SQIVND (reference sequence). V was cut by 1 base and J by 4 bases, with 14 bases left in between. CDR3 length equals 17 residues. The CDR3 is CASSIVPTLAGANVLTF. CDR3 coding DNA: TGTGCCAGTAGTATAGTACCCACGCTAGCGGGGGCCAACGTCCTGACTTTC.

V and J are TRBV7-9 and TRBJ2-2; 8 positions agree with TRBD1. J gave up 4 bases and V 5 bases, and 6 bases lay outside the gene matches. Germline assignment: CDR1 SEHNR and CDR2 FQNEAQ (reference sequence). The CDR3 contains 15 residues. The CDR3 nucleotides are TGTGCCAGCAGCCACCGGACAGGGCCCACCGGGGAGCTGTTTTTT. Amino acid sequence: CASSHRTGPTGELFF.

V is TRBV4-1 and J is TRBJ2-3, with D tentatively TRBD2 (6 bases). The CDR3 runs 14 residues. V was shortened by 2 bases and J by 12 bases, with 18 bases between the two germline ends. The germline V gene has CDR1 MGHRA and CDR2 YSYEKL. The CDR3 loop reads CASSQWNPRDSQYF. The CDR3 DNA reads TGCGCCAGCAGCCAATGGAACCCCCGGGACTCTCAGTATTTT.

CDR3 in amino acids: CSATSSYEQYF. CDR3 in DNA: TGCAGTGCTACTTCCAGCTACGAGCAGTACTTC. The rearrangement links TRBV20-1 to TRBJ2-7; D is unresolved. Trimming left V 4 bases short and J 3 bases short, with 7 bases between. Germline V gives CDR1 DFQATT, CDR2 SNEGSKA (reference sequence). CDR3 length: 11 residues.

The rearrangement links TRBV4-1 to TRBJ1-2, with 7 bases lining up with TRBD1. CDR3 length: 16 residues. The J segment lost 5 bases and the V segment lost 4 bases, leaving 13 bases of the junction unmatched. Germline V gives CDR1 MGHRA, CDR2 YSYEKL. DNA of the CDR3: TGCGCCAGCAGCCGAATCTCGACAGACAGGGAGTATGGCTACACCTTC. The encoded protein is CASSRISTDREYGYTF.

V gene TRBV11-1 combines with J gene TRBJ2-1; 8 bases are shared with TRBD1. V was clipped by 1 base and J by 8 bases; unmatched bases: 13. CDR1 and CDR2 (germline): SGHAT, FQDESV (reference sequence). The CDR3 runs 17 residues. CDR3 bases: TGTGCCAGCAGCTTAGTACCTAGGACAGGGCTTCTCGATGAGCAGTTCTTC. Translating gives CASSLVPRTGLLDEQFF.

This chain joins TRBV9 and TRBJ2-1; weak D call: TRBD2 (5 bases). V lost 0 bases and J lost 3, with 13 bases in between. CDR3 length: 16 residues. From germline, CDR1 is SGDLS and CDR2 YYNGEE. As DNA, the CDR3 is TGTGCCAGCAGCGTAGAGCCCAGCGGCAACTACAATGAGCAGTTCTTC. As protein: CASSVEPSGNYNEQFF.

The chain recombines TRBV28 with TRBJ2-7, with 8 bases that match TRBD2. Germline assignment: CDR1 MDHEN and CDR2 SYDVKM. This CDR3 is built from 16 residues. J was trimmed by 2 bases and V by 8 bases; bases with no gene match: 14. The CDR3 loop is CASRWAGGPGAYEQYF. CDR3 sequence (DNA): TGTGCCAGCCGATGGGCGGGGGGCCCCGGGGCCTACGAGCAGTACTTC. Combining the CDR3 with reference TRBV28 and TRBJ2-7 gives the whole variable domain DVKVTQSSRYLVKRTGEKVFLECVQDMDHENMFWYRQDPGLGLRLIYFSYDVKMKEKGDIPEGYSVSREKKERFSLILESASTNQTSMYLCASRWAGGPGAYEQYFGPGTRLTVT.

The gene calls are TRBV4-2 and TRBJ2-5; 10 bases align to TRBD2. Trimming cost V 4 bases and J 2 bases; bases outside gene matches: 7. Germline CDR1 is LGHNA and CDR2 is YNFKEQ. The CDR3 consists of 16 residues. The DNA of the CDR3 is TGTGCCAGCAGCCCGTCAGCGGGAGGGTGGCAAGAGACCCAGTACTTC. It is translated as CASSPSAGGWQETQYF.

A single count supports this clone. This chain links TRBV18 with TRBJ2-1; D might be TRBD2 (6 bases). Germline V gene sequence: CDR1 KGHSH, CDR2 LQKENI. The germline V and J ends were trimmed by 1 base and 4 bases, with 11 bases remaining between them. The CDR3 totals 15 residues. CDR3 residues: CASSPRRGWYNEQFF. The CDR3, as DNA: TGTGCCAGCTCACCACGGAGGGGCTGGTACAATGAGCAGTTCTTC.

This chain links TRBV7-2 with TRBJ1-1; the D is unclear. The CDR3 totals 11 residues. Germline values: CDR1 SGHTA, CDR2 FQGNSA. Trimming removed 6 bases at V and 7 bases at J, with 9 bases between. CDR3 residues: CASRAAFEAFF. The CDR3 nucleotides are TGTGCCAGCAGGGCCGCCTTTGAAGCTTTCTTT.

This chain joins TRBV21-1 and TRBJ2-7; the table's D call, TRBD2, was not checked against the DNA. TRBV21-1 is a pseudogene. The CDR3 is made up of 13 amino acids. The CDR3 nucleotides are TGTGCCAGCAGCAAAGGGGGGGGTGTTGCGCAGTACTTC. As protein: CASSKGGGVAQYF.

This sequence joins TRBV19 and TRBJ1-1; 9 bases fit TRBD1. The V gene's germline CDR1 is LNHDA and CDR2 SQIVND (reference sequence). V was clipped by 7 bases and J by 5 bases; unmatched bases: 8. This CDR3 has 14 residues. In nucleotides, the CDR3 is TGTGCCAGTACCCCGACAGGGGGGTGGACTGAAGCTTTCTTT. Its protein product is CASTPTGGWTEAFF.

The chain links TRBV7-7 to TRBJ2-1, with 8 bases lining up with TRBD2. Looked up from germline, CDR1 is SSHAT and CDR2 is FNYEAQ (reference sequence). V gave up 5 bases and J gave up 4 bases; unmatched junction bases: 16. The CDR3 length is 18 residues. DNA of the CDR3: TGTGCCAGCAGCCCCCTCGCCCGGCGGGAGGCACTATACAATGAGCAGTTCTTC. Translating it yields CASSPLARREALYNEQFF.

This chain links TRBV7-8 with TRBJ2-7, with a possible D match to TRBD2 (6 bases). The CDR3 extends over 16 amino acids. The V gene lost 1 base and the J gene lost 2 bases, with 15 bases spanning the gap. Germline CDR1 is SGHVS and CDR2 is FQNEAQ. This chain's CDR3 is CASSLVVFGGAYEQYF. The CDR3, as DNA: TGTGCCAGCAGCTTAGTCGTCTTCGGAGGGGCCTACGAGCAGTACTTC.